What follows are 16 T cell receptor beta chains derived from one specimen sequenced in a study of cytomegalovirus exposure and HLA in healthy donors. TCRdb's table, derived via immunoSEQ multiplex PCR, lists solely in-frame clones and lacks some. The repertoire holds around 350,000 clones, with roughly 88% as singletons. Input material: PBMCs. These receptors all stem from a woman under 30 in good health and CMV-seronegative.

This rearrangement joins TRBV4-2 to TRBJ2-3, with D hard to call. V lost 0 bases, J lost 7 bases, and 5 bases lay in between. The CDR3 is made up of 12 amino acids. Germline CDR1 and CDR2: LGHNA and YNFKEQ. CDR3 protein: CASSQEFNTQYF. The CDR3 DNA is TGTGCCAGCAGCCAAGAGTTCAATACGCAGTATTTT.

J is TRBJ1-2 and V is TRBV6-6; 9 nucleotides agree with TRBD1. This CDR3 is 15 amino acids long. Germline CDR1 is MNHNY and CDR2 is SVGAGI (reference sequence). J lost 8 bases, V lost 6 bases, and 13 bases had no gene match. The chain's CDR3 is CASRAPGQGVRGYTF. CDR3 sequence (DNA): TGTGCCAGCAGAGCTCCGGGACAGGGTGTGCGGGGCTACACCTTC.

V is TRBV6-1 and J is TRBJ1-1, with 7 bases identical to TRBD1. V was clipped by 6 bases and J by 2 bases; unmatched bases: 6. The germline V gene has CDR1 MNHNS and CDR2 SASEGT. This CDR3 spans 14 amino acids. CDR3 sequence reads: CASSVRTGNTEAFF. Here the CDR3 DNA reads TGTGCCAGCAGCGTTAGGACAGGAAACACTGAAGCTTTCTTT.

V usage is TRBV2 and J usage is TRBJ2-2; 8 bases line up with TRBD1. The V segment lost 7 bases and the J segment 4 bases; nucleotides outside the gene matches: 11. Germline lookup yields CDR1 SNHLY and CDR2 FYNNEI. This CDR3 has 16 amino acids. The CDR3 sequence is CASKLVRGRGTGELFF. CDR3 nucleotides: TGTGCCAGCAAATTAGTCAGGGGGCGAGGCACCGGGGAGCTGTTTTTT.

The rearrangement links TRBV6-1 to TRBJ1-2; D is uncertain. Germline CDR1 reads MNHNS; CDR2 reads SASEGT. This CDR3 is built from 17 residues. Trimming removed 2 bases at V and 0 bases at J, with 16 bases between. The CDR3 sequence is CASSEYLPTGANYGYTF. The CDR3 DNA reads as TGTGCCAGCAGTGAATATCTTCCGACTGGAGCTAACTATGGCTACACCTTC.

In DNA, the CDR3 is TGCGCCAGCAGCCTGACTCCAGGGTCAACTAATGAAAAACTGTTTTTT. Translated, it gives CASSLTPGSTNEKLFF. The chain employs TRBV5-1 and TRBJ1-4; possible D gene TRBD1, 5 bases. This CDR3 contains 16 residues. The V end lost 4 bases, the J end lost 0 bases, and 13 bases lay between the germline ends. Germline V lookup: CDR1 SGHRS, CDR2 YFSETQ. The full variable domain, in which reference TRBV5-1 and TRBJ1-4 provide the parts outside the CDR3, is KAGVTQTPRYLIKTRGQQVTLSCSPISGHRSVSWYQQTPGQGLQFLFEYFSETQRNKGNFPGRFSGRQFSNSRSEMNVSTLELGDSALYLCASSLTPGSTNEKLFFGSGTQLSVL.

The gene calls are TRBV2 and TRBJ2-5; 12 bases map to TRBD2. V was pared by 4 bases and J by 2 bases, with 2 bases of the junction left unmatched. The CDR3 totals 15 residues. Germline V lookup: CDR1 SNHLY, CDR2 FYNNEI. The CDR3 loop is CASSGLAGAQETQYF. In nucleotides, the CDR3 is TGTGCCAGCAGTGGACTAGCGGGGGCACAAGAGACCCAGTACTTC.

V usage is TRBV5-6 and J usage is TRBJ2-2; possible D gene TRBD2, 5 bases. The V end was cut by 0 bases, the J end by 1 base, with 7 bases between. This CDR3 spans 15 amino acids. Germline assignment: CDR1 SGHDT and CDR2 YYEEEE. CDR3 sequence (DNA): TGTGCCAGCAGCTTGGGAGGGAGGAACACCGGGGAGCTGTTTTTT. It yields the protein CASSLGGRNTGELFF.

This chain's CDR3 is CASREGDGELFF. As DNA, the CDR3 is TGTGCCAGCAGGGAGGGCGACGGGGAGCTGTTTTTT. The chain recombines TRBV6-5 with TRBJ2-2; tentative D call: TRBD2 (6 bases). The V and J ends lost 6 bases and 7 bases respectively, with 9 bases between them. The CDR3 consists of 12 residues. Germline V CDR1 and CDR2: MNHEY, SVGAGI.

In its sample, this clone was seen once. The rearrangement uses TRBV11-2 and TRBJ2-3; 8 bases fit TRBD2. The CDR3 length is 15 residues. From germline, CDR1 is SGHAT and CDR2 FQNNGV. Losses at the gene ends were 5 bases for V and 5 bases for J; bases not matched to a gene: 9. CDR3 protein: CASSGYGRGVDTQYF. The CDR3 DNA follows: TGTGCCAGCAGCGGGTACGGGAGGGGTGTAGATACGCAGTATTTT.

The genes are TRBV15 and TRBJ1-1, with a weak D call TRBD1 (5 bases). V dropped 3 bases and J dropped 0 bases, with 8 bases sitting between them. Germline V lookup: CDR1 LNHNV, CDR2 YYDKDF (reference sequence). This CDR3 has 14 residues. CDR3 residues: CATSSSGMNTEAFF. The CDR3 DNA reads TGTGCCACCAGCAGTTCAGGGATGAACACTGAAGCTTTCTTT.

The chain joins TRBV5-1 to TRBJ2-3, with 13 nucleotides matching TRBD2. Trimming at V came to 2 bases and at J to 1 base, leaving 13 bases not matched to a gene. The CDR3 is 20 residues long. Germline loops: CDR1 SGHRS, CDR2 YFSETQ. CDR3 residues: CASSFDRRTSGSMGTDTQYF. CDR3 DNA: TGCGCCAGCAGCTTCGACAGAAGGACTAGCGGGAGTATGGGCACAGATACGCAGTATTTT.

V gene TRBV15 combines with J gene TRBJ2-7, with 8 bases aligning to TRBD1. Germline CDR1 LNHNV, CDR2 YYDKDF (reference sequence). CDR3 length: 14 residues. With 9 bases clipped from V and 3 bases from J, the junction kept 10 bases outside the gene matches. CDR3 protein: CATADRDTHYEQYF. The CDR3 DNA follows: TGTGCCACGGCGGACAGGGACACCCACTACGAGCAGTACTTC. The variable domain in full, completed from reference TRBV15 and TRBJ2-7, reads DAMVIQNPRYQVTQFGKPVTLSCSQTLNHNVMYWYQQKSSQAPKLLFHYYDKDFNNEADTPDNFQSRRPNTSFCFLDIRSPGLGDTAMYLCATADRDTHYEQYFGPGTRLTVT.

The chain's CDR3 is CAWRPFEQGAGEQFF. Written as DNA, the CDR3 is TGTGCCTGGAGGCCCTTTGAACAGGGGGCCGGCGAGCAGTTCTTC. This rearrangement joins TRBV30 to TRBJ2-1; 9 bases fit TRBD1. Trimming at V came to 3 bases and at J to 10 bases, leaving 13 bases not matched to a gene. The CDR3 has 15 residues. The germline V gene has CDR1 GTSNPN and CDR2 SVGIG (reference sequence).

The genes are TRBV6-7 and TRBJ1-1; D remains unclear. TRBV6-7 is known as an ORF, though its function is uncertain. The CDR3 length is 15 residues. The ends were cut back, 0 bases at V and 6 bases at J, with 14 bases in the middle. In DNA, the CDR3 is TGTGCCAGCAGTTACTCTCGGGGAGTTGGCCCTGAAGCTTTCTTT. Translation gives CASSYSRGVGPEAFF.

The CDR3 region has the DNA TGTGCCAGCAGTTTGTTTCAGGGGTTCACTGAAGCTTTCTTT. It codes for CASSLFQGFTEAFF. V and J are TRBV28 and TRBJ1-1; D might be TRBD1 (6 bases). The CDR3 spans 14 residues. The V gene's germline CDR1 is MDHEN and CDR2 SYDVKM. The V gene lost 3 bases and the J gene lost 4 bases, with 12 bases spanning the gap.